Here is one TCR beta chain with its context. Other nucleotide sequences from this sample produce the same CDR3. The data were obtained in a study of shared clonotypes between healthy human individuals. CD8 cells classed as naive were CD45RO-negative and positively selected for CCR7, excluding terminally differentiated effector memory CD45RA+ cells. From germline, CDR1 is MNHEY and CDR2 SMNVEV (reference sequence). This CDR3 is built from 14 residues. The J segment lost 4 bases and the V segment lost 4 bases, leaving 0 bases of the junction unmatched. Some clones are missing from TCRdb's copy, which holds only in-frame ones; the method was immunoSEQ multiplex PCR. The sample yields about 2.1 million clones, 85% to 95% seen once.

The origin of this receptor is a young man in good health. Some clones in this sample may be carry-over from other donors' samples. The sample consisted of naive CD8+ T cells from PBMCs. This chain joins TRBV27 and TRBJ2-2, with 10 nucleotides matching TRBD1. CDR3 in amino acids: CASSWDRGTGELFF. The CDR3 DNA sequence: TGTGCCAGCAGTTGGGACAGGGGCACCGGGGAGCTGTTTTTT.